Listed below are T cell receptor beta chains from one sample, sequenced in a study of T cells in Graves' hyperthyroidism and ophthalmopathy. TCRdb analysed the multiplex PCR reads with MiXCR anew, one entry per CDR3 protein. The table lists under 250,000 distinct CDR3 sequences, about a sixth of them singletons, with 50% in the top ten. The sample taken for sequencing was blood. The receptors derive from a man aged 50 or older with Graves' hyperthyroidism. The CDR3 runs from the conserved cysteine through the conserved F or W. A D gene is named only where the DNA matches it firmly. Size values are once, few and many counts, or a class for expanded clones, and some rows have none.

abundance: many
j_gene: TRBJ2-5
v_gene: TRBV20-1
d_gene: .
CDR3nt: TGCAGTGCTAGATATCTCCAAGAGACCCAGTACTTC
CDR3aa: CSARYLQETQYF

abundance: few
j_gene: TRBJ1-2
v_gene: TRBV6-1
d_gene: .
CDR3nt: TGTGCCAGCAGTAGGGGGGAGGGAGGCTACACCTTC
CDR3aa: CASSRGEGGYTF

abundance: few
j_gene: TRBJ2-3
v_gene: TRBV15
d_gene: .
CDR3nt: TGTGCCACCAGCAGGGCCCACAGTGGACAGGATACGCAGTATTTT
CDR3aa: CATSRAHSGQDTQYF

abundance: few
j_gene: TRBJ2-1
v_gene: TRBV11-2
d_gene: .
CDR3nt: TGTGCCAGCAGCTTAATGCCGACGGGGGAGAGGGAGCAGTTCTTC
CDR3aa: CASSLMPTGEREQFF

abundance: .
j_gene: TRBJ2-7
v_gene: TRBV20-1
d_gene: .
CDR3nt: TGCAGTGCTAGAGATCATGAGGGATCCTACGAGCAGTACTTC
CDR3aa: CSARDHEGSYEQYF

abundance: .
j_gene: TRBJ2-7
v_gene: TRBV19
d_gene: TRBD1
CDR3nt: TGTGCCAGTAGTCCGGGACAGAGTACCTACGAGCAGTACTTC
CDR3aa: CASSPGQSTYEQYF

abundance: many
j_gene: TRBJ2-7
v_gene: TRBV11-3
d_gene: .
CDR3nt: TGTGCCAGCAGCGGGGGGTGGCTGGAACGGTCCTACGAGCAGTACTTC
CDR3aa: CASSGGWLERSYEQYF

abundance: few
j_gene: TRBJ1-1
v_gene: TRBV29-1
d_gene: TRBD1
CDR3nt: TGCAGCATAAACAGGGGCGGCACTGAAGCTTTCTTT
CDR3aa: CSINRGGTEAFF

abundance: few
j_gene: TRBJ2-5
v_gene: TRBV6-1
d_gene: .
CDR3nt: TGTGCCAGCAGTCCCCCCGGGGCGCTACAAGAGACCCAGTACTTC
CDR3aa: CASSPPGALQETQYF

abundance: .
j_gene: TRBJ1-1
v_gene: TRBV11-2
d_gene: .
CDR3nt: TGTGCCAGCAGCTTCCGGGGGATGTCGAACACTGAAGCTTTCTTT
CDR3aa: CASSFRGMSNTEAFF

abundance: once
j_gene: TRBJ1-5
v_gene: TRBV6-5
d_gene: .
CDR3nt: TGTGCCAGCAGTTACGAGGGTTTAAGCAATCAGCCCCAGCATTTT
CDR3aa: CASSYEGLSNQPQHF

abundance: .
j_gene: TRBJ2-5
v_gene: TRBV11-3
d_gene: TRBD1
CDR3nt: TGTGCCAGCAGCCCCGGGACAGGGACCGCCCAGTACTTC
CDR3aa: CASSPGTGTAQYF

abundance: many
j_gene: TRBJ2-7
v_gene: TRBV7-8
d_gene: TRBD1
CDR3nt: TGTGCCAGCAGCTTGCGACGGGACAGGTCCTACGAGCAGTACTTC
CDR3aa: CASSLRRDRSYEQYF

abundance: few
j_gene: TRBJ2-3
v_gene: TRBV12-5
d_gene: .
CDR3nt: TGTGCTAGTGGATTAGCGGCCACAGATACGCAGTATTTT
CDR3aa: CASGLAATDTQYF

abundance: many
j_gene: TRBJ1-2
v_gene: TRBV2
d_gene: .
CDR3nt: TGTGCCAGCAGTGAATTGCCTGATGGCTACACCTTC
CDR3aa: CASSELPDGYTF

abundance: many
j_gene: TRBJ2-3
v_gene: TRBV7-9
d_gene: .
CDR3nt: TGTGCCAGCAGCTTACTTGCTCTCGGCGGCACAGATACGCAGTATTTT
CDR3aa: CASSLLALGGTDTQYF

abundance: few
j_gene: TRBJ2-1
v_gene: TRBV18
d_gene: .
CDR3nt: TGTGCCAGCTCCCCAAGGTCCGGGAGCGGGAATGAGCAGTTCTTC
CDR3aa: CASSPRSGSGNEQFF

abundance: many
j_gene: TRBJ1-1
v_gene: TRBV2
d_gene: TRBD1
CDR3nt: TGTGCCAGCAGTAGGGACAGGGTTGGAGTGGGCGTCACTGAAGCTTTCTTT
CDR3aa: CASSRDRVGVGVTEAFF

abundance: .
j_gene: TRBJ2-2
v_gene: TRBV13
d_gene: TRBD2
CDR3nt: TGTGCCAGCAGCCCAACCTTCGAGCGGGAGGGCCCTCCGGTCAACACCGGGGAGCTGTTTTTT
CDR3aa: CASSPTFEREGPPVNTGELFF

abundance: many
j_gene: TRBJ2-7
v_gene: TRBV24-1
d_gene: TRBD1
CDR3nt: TGTGCCACCAGTGATTCTCAGACAGGGTCGATCTACGAGCAGTACTTC
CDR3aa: CATSDSQTGSIYEQYF

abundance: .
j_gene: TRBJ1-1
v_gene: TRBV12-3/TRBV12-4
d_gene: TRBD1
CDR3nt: TGTGCCAGCAGCCCTCCGGGACAGGACTTCATGGACACTGAAGCTTTCTTT
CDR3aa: CASSPPGQDFMDTEAFF

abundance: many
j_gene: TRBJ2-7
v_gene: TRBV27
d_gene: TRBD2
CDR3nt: TGTGCCAGCAGCTACTCAGCGGGAGGCTACGAGCAGTACTTC
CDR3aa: CASSYSAGGYEQYF

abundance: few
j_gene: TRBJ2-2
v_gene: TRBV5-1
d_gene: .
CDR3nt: TGCGCCAGCAGGAAGGAAACGAACACCGGGGAGCTGTTTTTT
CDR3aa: CASRKETNTGELFF

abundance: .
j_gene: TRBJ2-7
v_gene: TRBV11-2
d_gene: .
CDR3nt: TGTGCCAGCAGCTTAGACAGCTTCCCCTACGAGCAGTACTTC
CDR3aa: CASSLDSFPYEQYF

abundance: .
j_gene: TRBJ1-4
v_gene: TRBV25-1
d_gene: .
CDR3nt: TGTGCCAGCAGTGTCCAGGTTAATGAAAAACTGTTTTTT
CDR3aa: CASSVQVNEKLFF

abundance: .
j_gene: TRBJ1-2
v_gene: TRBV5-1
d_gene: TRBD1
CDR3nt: TGCGCCAGCAGCTTGGAACAGGGGGGATATGGCTACACCTTC
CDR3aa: CASSLEQGGYGYTF

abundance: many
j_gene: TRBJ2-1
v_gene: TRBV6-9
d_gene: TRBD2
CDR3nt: TGTGCCAGCAGTTCAGCGGGAGATAAGAGCTCCTACAATGAGCAGTTCTTC
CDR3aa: CASSSAGDKSSYNEQFF

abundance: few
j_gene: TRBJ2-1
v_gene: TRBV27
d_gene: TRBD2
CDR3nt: TGTGCCAGCAGTTTGTCCTGGACTAGCGGGAGATACAATGAGCAGTTCTTC
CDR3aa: CASSLSWTSGRYNEQFF

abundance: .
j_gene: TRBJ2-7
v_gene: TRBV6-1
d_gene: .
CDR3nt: TGTGCCAGCAGGTCACGACGTAGCTCCTACGAGCAGTACTTC
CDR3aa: CASRSRRSSYEQYF

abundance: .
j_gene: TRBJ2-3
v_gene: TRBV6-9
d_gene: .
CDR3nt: TGTGCCAGCAGTTCCCCCGTGTTGGGTTCTACAGATACGCAGTATTTT
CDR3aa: CASSSPVLGSTDTQYF

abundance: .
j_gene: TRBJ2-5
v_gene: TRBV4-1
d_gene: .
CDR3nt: TGCGCCAGCAGCCAAGATCAGGGGGGAGAGACCCAGTACTTC
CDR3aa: CASSQDQGGETQYF

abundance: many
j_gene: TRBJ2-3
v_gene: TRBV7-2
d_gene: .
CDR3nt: TGTGCCAGCAGCTTCGGTCCCCGCGAGTATGATACGCAGTATTTT
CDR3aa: CASSFGPREYDTQYF

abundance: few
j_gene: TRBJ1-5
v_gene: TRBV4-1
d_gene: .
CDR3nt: TGCGCCAGCAGCCAAGAGGCAAACTATCAGCCCCAGCATTTT
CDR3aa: CASSQEANYQPQHF

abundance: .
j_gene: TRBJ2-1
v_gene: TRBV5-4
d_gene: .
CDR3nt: TGTGCCAGCAGCTCACAGGTCACGGGGGACAATGAGCAGTTCTTC
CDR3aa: CASSSQVTGDNEQFF

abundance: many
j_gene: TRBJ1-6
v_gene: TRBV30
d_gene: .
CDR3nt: TGTGCCTGGAGTGTCGGGGGGCCCGCCCTCCACTTT
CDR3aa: CAWSVGGPALHF

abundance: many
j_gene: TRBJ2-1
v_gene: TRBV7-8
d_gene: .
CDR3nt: TGTGCCAGCAGCCCGCGATCGATCCCTGGCAATGAGCAGTTCTTC
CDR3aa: CASSPRSIPGNEQFF

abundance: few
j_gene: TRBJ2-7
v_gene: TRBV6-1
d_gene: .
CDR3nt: TGTGCCAGCAGGGACTACCGGGGCCCCTACGAGCAGTACTTC
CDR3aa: CASRDYRGPYEQYF

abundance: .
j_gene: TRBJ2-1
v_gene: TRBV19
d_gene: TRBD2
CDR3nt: TGTGCCAGCCAAAGCGGGATAGTCAATGAGCAGTTCTTC
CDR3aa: CASQSGIVNEQFF

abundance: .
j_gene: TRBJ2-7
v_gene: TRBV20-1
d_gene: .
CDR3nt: TGCAGTGCTAGAGCACAAGGAGGCTTCAAGGAGCAGTACTTC
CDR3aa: CSARAQGGFKEQYF

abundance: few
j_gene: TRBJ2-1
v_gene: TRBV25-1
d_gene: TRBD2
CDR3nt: TGTGCCAGCAAAGGACTAGCGGAGCAGTTCTTC
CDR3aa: CASKGLAEQFF